This T cell receptor beta chain was found in a study of T-cell memory formation after mild COVID-19. Study-level background: TCR clusters were largely donor specific.

This CDR3 has 14 residues. The germline CDR1 and CDR2 sequences are SEHNR and FQNEAQ (reference sequence). The trim removed 7 bases at V and 2 bases at J, leaving 6 bases unmatched. Constant-segment primers served in 5'RACE that generated TCR alpha and TCR beta cDNA libraries bearing sample barcodes and UMIs. Each CDR3 protein gets one entry after TCRdb re-called the 5' RACE reads with MiXCR. Of about 560,000 distinct CDR3 sequences listed, 15% to 20% were seen once; the top ten hold roughly 7.8%. Study-wide findings and caveats: Day 15 to 85 contracting clones showed balanced CD4/CD8; day 15 to 37 expanders favored CD4+. CD4+ contracting clones lay mainly in CM and EM, CD8+ ones in EMRA.

This clonotype was picked up a small number of times. The antigen is not known. V is TRBV7-9 and J is TRBJ2-7; TRBD2 matches 9 bases. The sequence came from an adult woman who had mild COVID-19 (a few samples of this study predate the infection). Cell type and time point are not known. The specimen was PBMCs or a T cell subset sorted from them (not recorded which). The CDR3 region has the DNA TGTGCCAGCACCATAGCGGGAGTAGCCTACGAGCAGTACTTC. Its translation is CASTIAGVAYEQYF.